Following are 23 T cell receptor beta chains from one sample sequenced in a study of blood T cell repertoires in COVID-19 (dated by TCRdb to 2020 to 2022). Receptors were amplified or captured by the immunoSEQ multiplex PCR assay. Sourced from immuneACCESS, this table was stored by TCRdb with only in-frame sequences that have V and J called. A share of the clones is absent; for the studies checked, an unresolved V gene accounts for under half, and the remainder has no known explanation. This sample lists fewer than 250,000 clones; around 90% were detected once. The ten top clones hold roughly 0.8% of the sample. The sample consisted of peripheral blood. These receptors came from a man aged 25 to 40 with COVID-19, enrolled during active disease.

This sequence joins TRBV2 and TRBJ1-3; D gene unclear. Trimming shortened V by 4 bases and J by 2 bases, and 9 bases separated the two germline ends. This CDR3 has 14 residues. Germline V gene data show CDR1 as SNHLY and CDR2 as FYNNEI. The CDR3 DNA is TGTGCCAGCAGTGTACAGACCGCTGGAAACACCATATATTTT. Residues: CASSVQTAGNTIYF.

The chain couples TRBV14 to TRBJ2-5; tentative D call: TRBD1 (6 bases). Trimming removed 4 bases from V and 5 bases from J, with 20 bases in between. Germline V CDR1 and CDR2: SGHDN, FVKESK. CDR3 length equals 16 residues. The CDR3 sequence: CASSRRQGGWDETQYF. The DNA for the CDR3 is TGTGCCAGCAGCCGTCGACAAGGGGGATGGGATGAGACCCAGTACTTC. The full variable domain, rest sourced from reference TRBV14 and TRBJ2-5, is EAGVTQFPSHSVIEKGQTVTLRCDPISGHDNLYWYRRVMGKEIKFLLHFVKESKQDESGMPNNRFLAERTGGTYSTLKVQPAELEDSGVYFCASSRRQGGWDETQYFGPGTRLLVL.

This clone was seen only once. J is TRBJ2-5 and V is TRBV12-3 or TRBV12-4; unclear D gene. There are 11 residues in the CDR3. Trimming stripped 6 bases from V and 7 bases from J, with 9 bases between. The CDR3 nucleotides read TGTGCCAGCAGCCCGTCGGGGACCCAGTACTTC. Translating gives CASSPSGTQYF.

The chain carries TRBV12-5 and TRBJ2-7, with 10 bases identical to TRBD2. The ends lost 3 bases at V and 6 bases at J; junction bases unmatched: 2. The CDR3 spans 13 residues. The germline V gene encodes CDR1 LGHNT and CDR2 FRNRAP. The DNA of the CDR3 is TGTGCTAGTGGTTTAGTAGCGGGGGGCGAGCAGTACTTC. Translated, it gives CASGLVAGGEQYF.

The chain is built from TRBV28 and TRBJ2-3, with TRBD2 matching over 8 bases. Germline V gives CDR1 MDHEN, CDR2 SYDVKM. The J segment lost 0 bases and the V segment lost 2 bases, leaving 4 bases of the junction unmatched. The CDR3 spans 16 residues. In nucleotides, the CDR3 is TGTGCCAGCAGTTTAACTAGCGGATCTAGCACAGATACGCAGTATTTT. It encodes CASSLTSGSSTDTQYF.

The chain couples TRBV6-1 to TRBJ1-2; 8 bases are shared with TRBD1. The CDR3 spans 16 residues. Germline loops: CDR1 MNHNS, CDR2 SASEGT. The trim removed 2 bases at V and 4 bases at J, leaving 9 bases unmatched. The CDR3 DNA reads TGTGCCAGCAGTGAACCGGGACAGGTCTCCTCCTATGGCTACACCTTC. Its translation is CASSEPGQVSSYGYTF.

This chain links TRBV5-1 with TRBJ1-5, with D possibly matching TRBD1 (5 bases). There are 15 residues in the CDR3. Between the trimmed V and J ends, which lost 4 bases and 2 bases, there was a span of 13 bases. Germline V gene sequence: CDR1 SGHRS, CDR2 YFSETQ. In nucleotides, the CDR3 is TGCGCCAGCAGCCCCGCAGGGCTAGGCAATCAGCCCCAGCATTTT. Amino acid sequence: CASSPAGLGNQPQHF.

The chain uses TRBV10-3 and TRBJ1-3; TRBD1 agrees at 7 bases. V trimming: 6 bases; J trimming: 0 bases; junction bases outside the gene matches: 8. The length of the CDR3 is 16 residues. CDR1 and CDR2 (germline): ENHRY, SYGVKD. As DNA, the CDR3 is TGTGCCATCAGGAATCCGGGACAGCCCTCTGGAAACACCATATATTTT. It specifies CAIRNPGQPSGNTIYF.

This clone was recorded once. V is TRBV4-1 and J is TRBJ1-5; 8 bases line up with TRBD1. Unmatched junction bases numbered 10, after V lost 3 bases and J lost 0 bases. Germline V gene sequence: CDR1 MGHRA, CDR2 YSYEKL. This CDR3 contains 18 residues. The CDR3 here is CASSHSGLTGDSNQPQHF. The CDR3 DNA follows: TGCGCCAGCAGCCACAGTGGGCTGACAGGGGATAGCAATCAGCCCCAGCATTTT.

The rearrangement uses TRBV5-1 and TRBJ1-1; 7 positions agree with TRBD1. The germline gives CDR1 SGHRS, CDR2 YFSETQ. Trimming took 4 bases from V and 1 from J; bases not matched to a gene: 7. The CDR3 has 15 amino acids. This CDR3 is CASSTGQVTNTEAFF. The CDR3 DNA reads as TGCGCCAGCAGCACCGGACAGGTCACGAACACTGAAGCTTTCTTT.

This sequence joins TRBV6-1 and TRBJ1-1, with TRBD1 as a possible D gene (6 bases). This CDR3 is built from 16 residues. The ends were cut back, 3 bases at V and 1 base at J, with 15 bases in the middle. Germline V CDR1 and CDR2: MNHNS, SASEGT. In DNA, the CDR3 is TGTGCCAGCAGTGAGCCCCACAGGGCGGGGAACACTGAAGCTTTCTTT. It yields the protein CASSEPHRAGNTEAFF.

This clone has only one observation. The chain links TRBV6-2 or TRBV6-3 to TRBJ1-5; 8 nucleotides line up with TRBD1. Trimming at V came to 7 bases and at J to 7 bases, leaving 15 bases not matched to a gene. From germline, CDR1 is MNHEY and CDR2 SVGEGT. This CDR3 is 16 amino acids long. The DNA for the CDR3 is TGTGCCAGCACCCCAGACAGGGGCCAAGCTAGGCAGCCCCAGCATTTT. Amino acid sequence: CASTPDRGQARQPQHF.

V is TRBV5-1 and J is TRBJ1-1; 8 positions agree with TRBD1. Trimming took 2 bases from V and 4 from J; bases not matched to a gene: 4. Germline V CDR1 and CDR2: SGHRS, YFSETQ. This CDR3 has 14 residues. In DNA form, the CDR3 reads TGCGCCAGCAGCTTAAATACAGGGGGCACTGAAGCTTTCTTT. This gives the protein CASSLNTGGTEAFF.

The chain carries TRBV7-9 and TRBJ2-1, with a weak D call TRBD2 (6 bases). The CDR3 is 13 residues long. Germline V gives CDR1 SEHNR, CDR2 FQNEAQ (reference sequence). V gave up 6 bases and J gave up 8 bases, with 14 bases separating them. CDR3 DNA sequence: TGTGCCAGCAGGGGGCCCGGGGGTGATGAGCAGTTCTTC. Its translation is CASRGPGGDEQFF.

This chain uses TRBV5-6 with TRBJ1-1; D call uncertain. CDR1 is SGHDT and CDR2 is YYEEEE in the germline V gene. The CDR3 is made up of 13 amino acids. V was trimmed by 4 bases and J by 3 bases, leaving 10 bases between them. This CDR3 is CASSPGYYTEAFF. The CDR3 DNA reads as TGTGCCAGCAGCCCGGGGTACTACACTGAAGCTTTCTTT.

The V and J genes are TRBV6-5 and TRBJ2-1; TRBD2 agrees at 11 bases. CDR1 is MNHEY and CDR2 is SVGAGI in the germline V gene. Trimming removed 5 bases from V and 2 bases from J; junction bases left unmatched: 2. This CDR3 spans 15 amino acids. Here the CDR3 DNA reads TGTGCCAGCAGTACGACTAGCGGGACCTACAATGAGCAGTTCTTC. Encoded protein: CASSTTSGTYNEQFF.

The chain employs TRBV19 and TRBJ1-1; no definite D call. V lost 6 bases and J 5 bases, leaving 16 bases between the germline ends. Germline V gene sequence: CDR1 LNHDA, CDR2 SQIVND (reference sequence). This CDR3 is 14 amino acids long. This chain's CDR3 is CASSPREGGTEAFF. In DNA form, the CDR3 reads TGTGCCAGTAGCCCCCGGGAGGGCGGTACTGAAGCTTTCTTT.

The chain is built from TRBV10-3 and TRBJ1-2, with D possibly TRBD1 on 6 matching bases. V shed 10 bases and J shed 8 bases, with 20 bases lying between them. Germline lookup yields CDR1 ENHRY and CDR2 SYGVKD. CDR3 length equals 13 residues. CDR3 DNA: TGTGCCACCCTGCCCCGACAGGAGGAAGGCTACACCTTC. It yields the protein CATLPRQEEGYTF.

The chain employs TRBV19 and TRBJ2-7; TRBD2 aligns across 9 bases. CDR3 length: 14 residues. Germline values: CDR1 LNHDA, CDR2 SQIVND (reference sequence). V shed 4 bases and J 0 bases; nucleotides not matched to a gene: 1. CDR3 amino acids: CASSSGGASYEQYF. In nucleotides, the CDR3 is TGTGCCAGTAGTAGCGGGGGGGCCTCCTACGAGCAGTACTTC. Together with reference TRBV19 and TRBJ2-7, the CDR3 gives the full variable domain: DGGITQSPKYLFRKEGQNVTLSCEQNLNHDAMYWYRQDPGQGLRLIYYSQIVNDFQKGDIAEGYSVSREKKESFPLTVTSAQKNPTAFYLCASSSGGASYEQYFGPGTRLTVT.

The chain has TRBV28 and TRBJ2-5; 12 nucleotides agree with TRBD1. Germline assignment: CDR1 MDHEN and CDR2 SYDVKM. Trimming cost V 11 bases and J 7 bases; bases outside gene matches: 8. This CDR3 region has 13 residues. CDR3 coding DNA: TGTGCCGGGGGGACAGGGGGCGCGGGGACCCAGTACTTC. Amino acid sequence: CAGGTGGAGTQYF.

The V call is TRBV19, the J call TRBJ2-7; D gene ambiguous. The germline V gene has CDR1 LNHDA and CDR2 SQIVND (reference sequence). The germline V and J ends were trimmed by 4 bases and 3 bases, with 16 bases remaining between them. This CDR3 spans 15 amino acids. In DNA, the CDR3 is TGTGCCAGTAGTAACCATATAACCCGCAGCTACGAGCAGTACTTC. Amino acids: CASSNHITRSYEQYF.

This chain links TRBV5-6 with TRBJ1-1, with D possibly TRBD1 on 6 matching bases. The CDR3 runs 15 residues. The germline V and J ends were trimmed by 1 base and 5 bases, with 15 bases remaining between them. CDR1 and CDR2 from the germline V gene are SGHDT and YYEEEE. CDR3 bases: TGTGCCAGCAGCTTGCGTTCAGGGGTTGGGACTGAAGCTTTCTTT. Amino acid sequence: CASSLRSGVGTEAFF. The variable domain in full, completed from reference TRBV5-6 and TRBJ1-1, reads DAGVTQSPTHLIKTRGQQVTLRCSPKSGHDTVSWYQQALGQGPQFIFQYYEEEERQRGNFPDRFSGHQFPNYSSELNVNALLLGDSALYLCASSLRSGVGTEAFFGQGTRLTVV.

V is TRBV5-5 and J is TRBJ1-3; TRBD1 might be the D (5 bases). CDR3 length: 15 amino acids. The germline CDR1 and CDR2 sequences are SGHKS and YYEKEE (reference sequence). The V end was cut by 7 bases, the J end by 1 base, with 15 bases between. The CDR3: CASRPWGDSGNTIYF. CDR3 in DNA: TGTGCCAGCCGACCCTGGGGGGATTCTGGAAACACCATATATTTT. The entire variable domain, with the rest obtained from reference TRBV5-5 and TRBJ1-3, is as follows: DAGVTQSPTHLIKTRGQQVTLRCSPISGHKSVSWYQQVLGQGPQFIFQYYEKEERGRGNFPDRFSARQFPNYSSELNVNALLLGDSALYLCASRPWGDSGNTIYFGEGSWLTVV.